Given below is one TCR beta chain in context. The sample is drawn from a study of CD8 T cells in Susac syndrome. Trimming pared 1 base from V and 5 bases from J, leaving 9 bases between. Germline CDR1 is GTSNPN and CDR2 is SVGIG (reference sequence). The length of the CDR3 is 13 residues. It was with random hexamers that roughly 0.45 to 1 ug RNA was reverse transcribed. From the immunoSEQ multiplex PCR reads, TCRdb called clonotypes with MiXCR, one entry per CDR3 protein. The sample has 100,000 or so distinct CDR3 sequences; just under 95% are singletons. The origin of this receptor is a human donor with Susac syndrome. Sequencing was done on a sample of CD4+ T cells from PBMCs. The chain carries TRBV30 and TRBJ1-5; possible D gene TRBD1, 6 bases. CDR3 amino acids: CAWSGGGDQPQHF. The CDR3 DNA reads TGTGCCTGGAGTGGAGGGGGGGATCAGCCCCAGCATTTT.